This T cell receptor beta chain was observed in a study of blood T cell repertoires in COVID-19. Looked up from germline, CDR1 is MRHNA and CDR2 is SNTAGT. J lost 4 bases, V lost 4 bases, and 5 bases had no gene match. CDR3 length equals 15 residues. In the authors' workflow: Nucleated cell counts were estimated from reference gene primer amplification. The method was immunoSEQ multiplex PCR; TCRdb's version includes in-frame clones alone and lacks a portion of them. The V and J calls and clone size were taken over from that table, and D and trimming were inferred from the DNA. The sample has hundreds of thousands of clones, around 87% seen once; the top ten hold about 4.5%. This clone came up once.

The chain has TRBV6-4 and TRBJ1-5, with 9 bases matching TRBD1. The source of this sequence is a woman under 30 with acute COVID-19. Sequencing was carried out using PBMCs or T cells enriched from blood (not recorded which). The CDR3 protein is CASSAGQGPNQPQHF. CDR3 DNA: TGTGCCAGCAGTGCCGGACAGGGGCCAAATCAGCCCCAGCATTTT.